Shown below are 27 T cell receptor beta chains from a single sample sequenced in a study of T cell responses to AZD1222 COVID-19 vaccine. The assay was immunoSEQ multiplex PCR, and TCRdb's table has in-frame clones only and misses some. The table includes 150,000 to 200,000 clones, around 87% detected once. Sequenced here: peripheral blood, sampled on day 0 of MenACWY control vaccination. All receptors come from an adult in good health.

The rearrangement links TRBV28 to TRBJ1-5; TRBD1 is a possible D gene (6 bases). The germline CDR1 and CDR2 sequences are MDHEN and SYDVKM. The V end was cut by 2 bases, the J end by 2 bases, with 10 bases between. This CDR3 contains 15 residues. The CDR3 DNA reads TGTGCCAGCAGTTTACAGGGGCTCGGCAATCAGCCCCAGCATTTT. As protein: CASSLQGLGNQPQHF.

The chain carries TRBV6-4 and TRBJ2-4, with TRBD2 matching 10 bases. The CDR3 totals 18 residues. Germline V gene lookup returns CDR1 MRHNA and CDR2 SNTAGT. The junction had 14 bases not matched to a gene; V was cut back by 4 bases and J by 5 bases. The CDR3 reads CASSADWAVSGRENIQYF. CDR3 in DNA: TGTGCCAGCAGTGCCGACTGGGCTGTGAGCGGGAGGGAAAACATTCAGTACTTC.

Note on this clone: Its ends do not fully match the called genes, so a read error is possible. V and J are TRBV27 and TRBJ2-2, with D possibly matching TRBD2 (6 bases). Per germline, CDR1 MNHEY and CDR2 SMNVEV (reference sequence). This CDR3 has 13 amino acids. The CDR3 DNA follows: TGTGCCAGCAGTGGGGGGTCCACCTGGGAGCTGTTTTTT. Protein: CASSGGSTWELFF.

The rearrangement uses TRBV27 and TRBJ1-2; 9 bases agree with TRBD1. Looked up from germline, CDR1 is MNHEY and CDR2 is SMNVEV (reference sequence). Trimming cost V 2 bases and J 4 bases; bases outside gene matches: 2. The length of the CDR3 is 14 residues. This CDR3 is CASSLKQGAYGYTF. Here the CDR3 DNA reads TGTGCCAGCAGTTTAAAACAGGGGGCCTATGGCTACACCTTC.

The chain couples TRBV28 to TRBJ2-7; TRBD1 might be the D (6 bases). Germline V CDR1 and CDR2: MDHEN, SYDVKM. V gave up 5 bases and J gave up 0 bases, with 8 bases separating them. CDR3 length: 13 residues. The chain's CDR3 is CASSPGHSYEQYF. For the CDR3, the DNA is TGTGCCAGCAGTCCGGGACACTCCTACGAGCAGTACTTC.

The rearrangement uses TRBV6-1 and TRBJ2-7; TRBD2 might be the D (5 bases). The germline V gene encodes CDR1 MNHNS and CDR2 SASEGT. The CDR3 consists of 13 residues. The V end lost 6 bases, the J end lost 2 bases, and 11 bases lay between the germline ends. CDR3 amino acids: CASRRREPYEQYF. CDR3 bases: TGTGCCAGCAGGAGACGGGAACCCTACGAGCAGTACTTC.

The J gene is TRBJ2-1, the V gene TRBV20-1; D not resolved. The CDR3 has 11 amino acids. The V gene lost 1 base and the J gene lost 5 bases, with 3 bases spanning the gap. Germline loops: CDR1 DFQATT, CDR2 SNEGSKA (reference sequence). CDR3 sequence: CSARADNEQFF. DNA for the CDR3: TGCAGTGCTAGAGCGGACAATGAGCAGTTCTTC.

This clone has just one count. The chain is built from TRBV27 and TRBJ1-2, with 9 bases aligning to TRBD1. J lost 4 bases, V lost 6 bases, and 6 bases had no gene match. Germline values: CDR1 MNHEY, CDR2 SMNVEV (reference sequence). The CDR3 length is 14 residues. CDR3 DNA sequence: TGTGCCAGCAGCCGGACAGGGGTTGTCTATGGCTACACCTTC. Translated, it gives CASSRTGVVYGYTF.

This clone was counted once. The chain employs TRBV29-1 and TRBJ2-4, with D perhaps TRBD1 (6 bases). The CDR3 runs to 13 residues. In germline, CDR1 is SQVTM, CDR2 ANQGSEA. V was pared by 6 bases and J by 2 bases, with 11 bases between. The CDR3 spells CSVQGSSKNIQYF. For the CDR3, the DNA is TGCAGCGTCCAGGGGAGTTCCAAAAACATTCAGTACTTC.

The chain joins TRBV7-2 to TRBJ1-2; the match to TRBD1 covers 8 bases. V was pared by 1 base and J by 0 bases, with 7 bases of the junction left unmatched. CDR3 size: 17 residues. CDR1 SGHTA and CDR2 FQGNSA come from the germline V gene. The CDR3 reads CASSLVGGTGPNYGYTF. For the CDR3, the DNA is TGTGCCAGCAGCTTAGTGGGAGGGACAGGCCCTAACTATGGCTACACCTTC.

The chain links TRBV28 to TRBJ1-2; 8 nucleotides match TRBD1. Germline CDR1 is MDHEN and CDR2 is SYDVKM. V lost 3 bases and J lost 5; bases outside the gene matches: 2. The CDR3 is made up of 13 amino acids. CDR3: CASSFTGGYGYTF. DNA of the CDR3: TGTGCCAGCAGTTTTACAGGGGGGTATGGCTACACCTTC.

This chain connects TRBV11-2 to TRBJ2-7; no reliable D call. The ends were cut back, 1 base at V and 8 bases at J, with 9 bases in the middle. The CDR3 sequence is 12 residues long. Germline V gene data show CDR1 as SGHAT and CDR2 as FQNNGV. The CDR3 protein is CASSLVGDKQYF. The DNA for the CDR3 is TGTGCCAGCAGCTTAGTTGGAGACAAGCAGTACTTC.

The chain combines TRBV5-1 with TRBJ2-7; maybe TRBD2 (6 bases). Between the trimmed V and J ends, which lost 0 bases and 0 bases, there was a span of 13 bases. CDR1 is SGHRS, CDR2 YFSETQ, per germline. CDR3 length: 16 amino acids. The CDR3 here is CASSLERRGSSYEQYF. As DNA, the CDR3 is TGCGCCAGCAGCTTGGAGAGGAGGGGTAGCTCCTACGAGCAGTACTTC.

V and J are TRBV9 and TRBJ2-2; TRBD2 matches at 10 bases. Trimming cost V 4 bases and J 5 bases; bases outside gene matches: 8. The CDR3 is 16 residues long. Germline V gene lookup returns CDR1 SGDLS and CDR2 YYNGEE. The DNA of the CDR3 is TGTGCCAGCAGCCGGGGGGGACTAGCGTCGACCGGGGAGCTGTTTTTT. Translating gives CASSRGGLASTGELFF. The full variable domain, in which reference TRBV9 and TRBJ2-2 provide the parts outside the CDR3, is DSGVTQTPKHLITATGQRVTLRCSPRSGDLSVYWYQQSLDQGLQFLIQYYNGEERAKGNILERFSAQQFPDLHSELNLSSLELGDSALYFCASSRGGLASTGELFFGEGSRLTVL.

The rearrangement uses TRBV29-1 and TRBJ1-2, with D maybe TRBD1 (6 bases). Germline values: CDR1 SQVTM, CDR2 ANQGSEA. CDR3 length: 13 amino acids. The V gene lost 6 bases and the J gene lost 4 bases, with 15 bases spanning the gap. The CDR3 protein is CSVGRQDSYGYTF. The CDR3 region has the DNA TGCAGCGTGGGGAGACAGGACTCCTATGGCTACACCTTC.

The CDR3 loop reads CASSKAKIFVDEQFF. The CDR3 DNA sequence: TGTGCCAGCAGCAAAGCGAAAATTTTTGTTGATGAGCAGTTCTTC. The chain uses TRBV21-1 and TRBJ2-1. TRBV21-1 corresponds to a pseudogene. The CDR3 covers 15 residues.

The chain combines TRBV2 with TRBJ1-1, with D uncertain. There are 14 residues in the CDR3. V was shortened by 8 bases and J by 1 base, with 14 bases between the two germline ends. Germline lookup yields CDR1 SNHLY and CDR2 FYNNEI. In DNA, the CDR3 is TGTGCCAGCGCCACCCGGCGGCAGAACACTGAAGCTTTCTTT. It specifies CASATRRQNTEAFF.

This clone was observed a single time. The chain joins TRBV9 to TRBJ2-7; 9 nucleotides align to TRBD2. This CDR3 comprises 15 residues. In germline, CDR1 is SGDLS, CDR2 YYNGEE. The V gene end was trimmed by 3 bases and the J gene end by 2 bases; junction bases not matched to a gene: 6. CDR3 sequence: CASSAAAGGTYEQYF. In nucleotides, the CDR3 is TGTGCCAGCAGCGCTGCAGCGGGGGGAACCTACGAGCAGTACTTC.

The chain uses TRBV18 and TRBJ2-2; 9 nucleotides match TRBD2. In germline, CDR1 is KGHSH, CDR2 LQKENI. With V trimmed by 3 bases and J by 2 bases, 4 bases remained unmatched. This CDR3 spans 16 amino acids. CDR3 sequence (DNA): TGTGCCAGCTCACCCCCCGGGACTAGCAACACCGGGGAGCTGTTTTTT. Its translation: CASSPPGTSNTGELFF.

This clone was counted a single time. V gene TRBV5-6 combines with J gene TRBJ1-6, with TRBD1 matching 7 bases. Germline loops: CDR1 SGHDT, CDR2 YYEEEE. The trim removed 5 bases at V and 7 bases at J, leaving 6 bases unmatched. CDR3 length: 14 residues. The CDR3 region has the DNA TGTGCCAGCAGACTTCAACAGGGGAATTCACCCCTCCACTTT. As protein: CASRLQQGNSPLHF.

The chain's CDR3 is CASRRKQGEKLFF. CDR3 nucleotides: TGTGCCAGCAGGCGGAAGCAGGGTGAAAAACTGTTTTTT. The genes are TRBV2 and TRBJ1-4; the D gene is possibly TRBD1 (5 bases). V lost 6 bases, J lost 7 bases, and 12 bases lay in between. The CDR3 is 13 amino acids. Germline V CDR1 and CDR2: SNHLY, FYNNEI.

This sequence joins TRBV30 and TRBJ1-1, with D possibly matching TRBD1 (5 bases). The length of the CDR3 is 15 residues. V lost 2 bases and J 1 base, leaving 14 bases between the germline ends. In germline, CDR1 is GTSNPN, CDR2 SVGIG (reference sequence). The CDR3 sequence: CAWSNGGVGNTEAFF. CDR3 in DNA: TGTGCCTGGAGTAACGGAGGGGTTGGGAACACTGAAGCTTTCTTT.

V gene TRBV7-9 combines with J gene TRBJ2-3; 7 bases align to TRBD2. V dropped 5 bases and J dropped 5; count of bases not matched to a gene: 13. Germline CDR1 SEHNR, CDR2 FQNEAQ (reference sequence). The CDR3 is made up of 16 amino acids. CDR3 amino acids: CASSPTRGSVLDTQYF. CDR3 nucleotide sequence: TGTGCCAGCAGCCCCACCCGCGGGAGTGTTCTAGATACGCAGTATTTT.

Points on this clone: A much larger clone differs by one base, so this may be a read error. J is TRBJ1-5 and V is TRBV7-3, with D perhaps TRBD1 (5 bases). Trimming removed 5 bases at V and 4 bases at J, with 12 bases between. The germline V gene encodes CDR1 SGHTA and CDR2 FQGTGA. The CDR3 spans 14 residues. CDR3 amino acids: CASSPFGGNQPQHF. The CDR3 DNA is TGTGCCAGCAGCCCGTTCGGGGGGAATCAGCCCCAGCATTTT.

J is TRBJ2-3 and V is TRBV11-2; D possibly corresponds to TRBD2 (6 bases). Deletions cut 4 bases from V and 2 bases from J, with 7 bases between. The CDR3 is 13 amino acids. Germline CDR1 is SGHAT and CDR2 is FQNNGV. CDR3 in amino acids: CASSSGLTDTQYF. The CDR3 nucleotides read TGTGCCAGCAGCTCGGGACTCACAGATACGCAGTATTTT.

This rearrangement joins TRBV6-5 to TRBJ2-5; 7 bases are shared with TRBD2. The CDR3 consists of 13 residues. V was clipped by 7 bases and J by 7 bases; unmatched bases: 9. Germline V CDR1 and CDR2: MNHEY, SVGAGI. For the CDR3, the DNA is TGTGCCAGCACCCGACTAGCCGGCGGGACCCAGTACTTC. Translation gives CASTRLAGGTQYF.

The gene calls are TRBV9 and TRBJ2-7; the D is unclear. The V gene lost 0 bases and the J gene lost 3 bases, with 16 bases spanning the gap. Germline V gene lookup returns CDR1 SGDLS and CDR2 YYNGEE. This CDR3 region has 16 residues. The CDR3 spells CASSVAWDSRLYEQYF. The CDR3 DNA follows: TGTGCCAGCAGCGTAGCCTGGGATTCAAGACTCTACGAGCAGTACTTC.